This T cell receptor (beta chain) was documented in a study of blood T cell repertoires in COVID-19. Study at large: The United States, Italy and Spain were the sources of the acute and convalescent COVID-19 samples.

Between the trimmed V and J ends, which lost 3 bases and 4 bases, there was a span of 3 bases. The germline V gene has CDR1 LNHDA and CDR2 SQIVND (reference sequence). The length of the CDR3 is 11 residues. In the authors' methods: Scientists estimated how many nucleated cells there were by amplifying reference gene primers. Clones were read by immunoSEQ multiplex PCR, and TCRdb kept only the in-frame ones, dropping some. The D gene and trimming were derived from the DNA, and the V and J assignments and clone size from that table. Of 90,000 or so clones in the sample, about 82% were seen once. The sequencing input was peripheral blood. The chain carries TRBV19 and TRBJ2-5, with unresolved D. The sequence was obtained from a man aged 50 to 60 with active COVID-19. The CDR3 reads CASSIRETQYF. The DNA for the CDR3 is TGTGCCAGTAGTATCCGAGAGACCCAGTACTTC.